The 30 T cell receptor beta chains listed next were all sequenced from one sample in a study of T cells in Graves' hyperthyroidism and ophthalmopathy. Amplification of TCR beta CDR3 regions was performed using RNA transcripts as template. The study used the HTBI primer set for a first-round RT-PCR of the TCR CDR3. From the multiplex PCR reads, TCRdb called clonotypes with MiXCR, one entry per CDR3 protein. There are about 480,000 distinct CDR3 sequences in the sample; roughly 23% occur only once, and under 55% lies in the top ten. Sequenced: blood. These receptors all come from a woman aged 70-85 years with Graves' ophthalmopathy.

On this clonotype: One end of the junction is discordant with germline, which a read error may explain. This CDR3 reads CASSLAPGQNQPQHF. In nucleotides, the CDR3 is TGCGCCAGCAGCCTCGCCCCAGGGCAAAATCAGCCCCAGCATTTT. The rearrangement joins TRBV5-4 to TRBJ1-5; D might be TRBD1 (5 bases). The CDR3 extends over 15 amino acids. Germline values: CDR1 SGHNT, CDR2 YYREEE (reference sequence).

In its sample, this clonotype was seen many times. The rearrangement uses TRBV7-2 and TRBJ2-1, with D possibly TRBD1 on 5 matching bases. Trimming cost V 5 bases and J 7 bases, with 9 bases left between them. Germline V lookup: CDR1 SGHTA, CDR2 FQGNSA. CDR3 size: 12 residues. The CDR3 sequence: CASSTRVNEQFF. In DNA form, the CDR3 reads TGTGCCAGCAGCACCAGGGTTAATGAGCAGTTCTTC.

This clonotype was seen a few times. This sequence joins TRBV7-2 and TRBJ1-2, with TRBD1 identical over 7 bases. CDR3 length: 15 amino acids. Germline lookup yields CDR1 SGHTA and CDR2 FQGNSA. The V segment lost 6 bases and the J segment 4 bases; nucleotides outside the gene matches: 11. The CDR3 DNA follows: TGTGCCAGCAGATCAAAGGGGGCTGTATCCTATGGCTACACCTTC. This codes for CASRSKGAVSYGYTF.

The chain uses TRBV19 and TRBJ2-6; D may be TRBD2 (5 bases). The length of the CDR3 is 16 residues. Germline V gene lookup returns CDR1 LNHDA and CDR2 SQIVND (reference sequence). Trimming stripped 6 bases from V and 0 bases from J, with 12 bases between. CDR3: CASRRATASGANVLTF. DNA of the CDR3: TGTGCCAGTAGGAGGGCCACCGCCTCTGGGGCCAACGTCCTGACTTTC.

This clonotype occurred many times. The chain employs TRBV19 and TRBJ1-6; D is unresolved. Germline loops: CDR1 LNHDA, CDR2 SQIVND (reference sequence). Trimming cost V 5 bases and J 14 bases, with 10 bases left between them. The CDR3 spans 11 residues. The CDR3 here is CASSDRRTLHF. CDR3 sequence (DNA): TGTGCCAGTAGTGATCGAAGGACCCTCCACTTT.

This clonotype was counted between two and nine times. The V and J genes are TRBV5-5 and TRBJ1-1, with TRBD1 identical over 8 bases. V was clipped by 0 bases and J by 4 bases; unmatched bases: 8. Germline CDR1 is SGHKS and CDR2 is YYEKEE (reference sequence). The CDR3 runs to 16 residues. This CDR3 reads CASSLVAGGKFTEAFF. The DNA for the CDR3 is TGTGCCAGCAGCTTGGTAGCAGGGGGCAAGTTCACTGAAGCTTTCTTT.

The V and J genes are TRBV6-1 and TRBJ2-5; TRBD1 is a possible D gene (5 bases). CDR1 is MNHNS, CDR2 SASEGT, per germline. Trimming left V 4 bases short and J 3 bases short, with 12 bases between. The CDR3 is 14 amino acids. Written as DNA, the CDR3 is TGTGCCAGCAGTGCCCAGGGTAGTAAAGAGACCCAGTACTTC. Protein product: CASSAQGSKETQYF.

J is TRBJ2-3 and V is TRBV27; 9 positions agree with TRBD2. Germline V gene lookup returns CDR1 MNHEY and CDR2 SMNVEV (reference sequence). The CDR3 runs 17 residues. With V trimmed by 6 bases and J by 2 bases, 12 bases remained unmatched. CDR3 sequence (DNA): TGTGCCAGCAGCTATACCTTAGCGGGAGCAACCACAGATACGCAGTATTTT. Translated: CASSYTLAGATTDTQYF.

The rearrangement joins TRBV20-1 to TRBJ2-7; TRBD1 matches 9 bases. V trimming: 3 bases; J trimming: 3 bases; junction bases outside the gene matches: 9. CDR1 and CDR2 from the germline V gene are DFQATT and SNEGSKA (reference sequence). CDR3 length equals 15 residues. CDR3 residues: CSASIPMDRGYEQYF. Written as DNA, the CDR3 is TGCAGTGCTAGTATCCCAATGGACAGGGGCTACGAGCAGTACTTC.

This clonotype occurred a few times. The chain has TRBV27 and TRBJ2-3; possible D gene TRBD1, 6 bases. This CDR3 contains 14 residues. CDR1 and CDR2 from the germline V gene are MNHEY and SMNVEV (reference sequence). V was cut by 2 bases and J by 4 bases, with 10 bases left in between. The CDR3 DNA sequence: TGTGCCAGCAGTTTAACAGGGCGGGCAGATACGCAGTATTTT. It yields the protein CASSLTGRADTQYF.

This CDR3 reads CASSLKPGNNEQFF. DNA for the CDR3: TGCGCCAGCAGCCTAAAGCCAGGGAACAATGAGCAGTTCTTC. The J gene is TRBJ2-1, the V gene TRBV4-1; D perhaps matches TRBD1 (5 bases). Germline V lookup: CDR1 MGHRA, CDR2 YSYEKL. The CDR3 consists of 14 residues. V lost 4 bases, J lost 5 bases, and 12 bases lay in between.

The chain carries TRBV7-9 and TRBJ2-5, with TRBD2 identical over 11 bases. CDR1 and CDR2 from the germline V gene are SEHNR and FQNEAQ (reference sequence). V was pared by 4 bases and J by 4 bases, with 5 bases of the junction left unmatched. The CDR3 covers 15 residues. CDR3 loop: CASSSSGRRGETQYF. CDR3 DNA sequence: TGTGCCAGCAGCTCTAGCGGGAGGAGGGGAGAGACCCAGTACTTC.

This clonotype has more than one count but fewer than ten. The chain carries TRBV18 and TRBJ1-1; 7 positions match TRBD1. The V gene's germline CDR1 is KGHSH and CDR2 LQKENI. Trimming at V came to 2 bases and at J to 6 bases, leaving 9 bases not matched to a gene. The CDR3 covers 15 residues. CDR3 nucleotides: TGTGCCAGCTCACCAGCACAGGGGCGAGGGGCTGAAGCTTTCTTT. It translates to CASSPAQGRGAEAFF.

The chain carries TRBV20-1 and TRBJ2-1, with 11 bases matching TRBD2. The end of the DNA is better explained by TRBJ2-7, so the J call may be wrong. Germline V gene sequence: CDR1 DFQATT, CDR2 SNEGSKA (reference sequence). CDR3 length: 12 amino acids. CDR3 amino acids: CSAPGLAAEQYF. The CDR3 DNA follows: TGCAGTGCGCCGGGACTAGCGGCTGAGCAGTACTTC.

This clonotype was recorded a few times. This chain connects TRBV11-2 to TRBJ2-2, with D tentatively TRBD1 (5 bases). CDR1 is SGHAT, CDR2 FQNNGV, per germline. This CDR3 spans 13 amino acids. The V and J ends lost 5 bases and 5 bases respectively, with 9 bases between them. The CDR3 region is CASSPRETGELFF. CDR3 coding DNA: TGTGCCAGCAGCCCCAGGGAAACCGGGGAGCTGTTTTTT.

With regard to this clonotype: One junction end does not reproduce the germline sequence, and a read error may be involved. The rearrangement joins TRBV12-3 or TRBV12-4 to TRBJ2-1, with D tentatively TRBD2 (6 bases). The CDR3 extends over 13 amino acids. The CDR3: CASSETGTPTELF. The CDR3 DNA reads as TGTGCCAGCAGTGAAACCGGGACTCCGACAGAGCTCTTC.

V gene TRBV7-2 combines with J gene TRBJ2-7; D ambiguous. V was clipped by 1 base and J by 0 bases, with 10 bases between them. The CDR3 has 15 amino acids. CDR1 and CDR2 (germline): SGHTA, FQGNSA. The CDR3 loop reads CASSLGQISSYEQYF. CDR3 sequence (DNA): TGTGCCAGCAGCTTAGGGCAGATAAGCTCCTACGAGCAGTACTTC. Complete variable domain (other parts from reference TRBV7-2 and TRBJ2-7): GAGVSQSPSNKVTEKGKDVELRCDPISGHTALYWYRQSLGQGLEFLIYFQGNSAPDKSGLPSDRFSAERTGGSVSTLTIQRTQQEDSAVYLCASSLGQISSYEQYFGPGTRLTVT.

The V call is TRBV7-2, the J call TRBJ2-7; D is unresolved. Germline CDR1 SGHTA, CDR2 FQGNSA. This CDR3 contains 13 residues. V lost 9 bases to trimming and J lost 2 bases, with 14 bases between them. The CDR3 loop is CASSKAFTYEQYF. For the CDR3, the DNA is TGTGCCAGTAGTAAGGCCTTTACCTACGAGCAGTACTTC.

This sequence joins TRBV5-1 and TRBJ1-6; no definite D call. V was shortened by 3 bases and J by 5 bases, with 18 bases between the two germline ends. Germline CDR1 reads SGHRS; CDR2 reads YFSETQ. CDR3 length: 17 residues. CDR3 amino acids: CASSSNPIRRDNSPLHF. The DNA of the CDR3 is TGCGCCAGCAGCTCAAACCCCATCCGACGGGATAATTCACCCCTCCACTTT.

The genes are TRBV6-2 or TRBV6-3 and TRBJ2-3; D possibly corresponds to TRBD1 (5 bases). The CDR3 contains 14 residues. V shed 2 bases and J shed 6 bases, with 12 bases lying between them. The germline V gene has CDR1 MNHEY and CDR2 SVGEGT. CDR3 coding DNA: TGTGCCAGCAGTTACATCAGGGTCTGGGATACGCAGTATTTT. It encodes CASSYIRVWDTQYF.

J is TRBJ2-2 and V is TRBV30; 9 positions match TRBD1. J was trimmed by 4 bases and V by 3 bases; bases with no gene match: 6. The CDR3 totals 15 residues. Per germline, CDR1 GTSNPN and CDR2 SVGIG (reference sequence). CDR3 bases: TGTGCCTGGAGCAGGGGACAGGGAGTCACCGGGGAGCTGTTTTTT. Its translation: CAWSRGQGVTGELFF. Full variable domain (outside the CDR3, taken from reference TRBV30 and TRBJ2-2): SQTIHQWPATLVQPVGSPLSLECTVEGTSNPNLYWYRQAAGRGLQLLFYSVGIGQISSEVPQNLSASRPQDRQFILSSKKLLLSDSGFYLCAWSRGQGVTGELFFGEGSRLTVL.

This clonotype came up a few times. V usage is TRBV2 and J usage is TRBJ1-1, with a weak D call TRBD1 (6 bases). Trimming removed 3 bases at V and 1 base at J, with 12 bases between. CDR1 and CDR2 (germline): SNHLY, FYNNEI. The CDR3 runs to 15 residues. This CDR3 reads CASSEGGQRNTEAFF. The CDR3 DNA sequence: TGTGCCAGCAGTGAGGGGGGACAACGGAACACTGAAGCTTTCTTT.

This clonotype was observed a few times. V usage is TRBV28 and J usage is TRBJ1-6; weak D call: TRBD1 (6 bases). CDR1 is MDHEN and CDR2 is SYDVKM in the germline V gene. V was clipped by 3 bases and J by 6 bases, with 12 bases between them. The CDR3 length is 15 residues. The CDR3 sequence is CASSFGGGVNSPLHF. CDR3 DNA: TGTGCCAGCAGTTTCGGGGGGGGCGTTAATTCACCCCTCCACTTT.

The V and J genes are TRBV5-5 and TRBJ1-1; 9 nucleotides align to TRBD1. This CDR3 is built from 13 residues. The germline CDR1 and CDR2 sequences are SGHKS and YYEKEE (reference sequence). Trimming cost V 4 bases and J 7 bases; bases outside gene matches: 5. CDR3 coding DNA: TGTGCCAGCAGCCGTCCGGGACAGGGTGAAGCTTTCTTT. Translated, it gives CASSRPGQGEAFF.

V gene TRBV6-2 or TRBV6-3 combines with J gene TRBJ1-2; 9 nucleotides match TRBD1. CDR3 size: 15 residues. Trimming cost V 9 bases and J 1 base; bases outside gene matches: 9. The germline V gene has CDR1 MNHEY and CDR2 SVGEGT. The CDR3 DNA reads as TGTGCCAGGGAGGGACAGGGCCTCGGTAACTATGGCTACACCTTC. This translates into CAREGQGLGNYGYTF.

This clonotype was counted only a few times. This chain joins TRBV19 and TRBJ1-1; TRBD1 agrees at 9 bases. The V segment lost 1 base and the J segment 7 bases; nucleotides outside the gene matches: 4. Germline CDR1 reads LNHDA; CDR2 reads SQIVND (reference sequence). The CDR3 has 14 residues. CDR3 in amino acids: CASSIGTGGGEAFF. For the CDR3, the DNA is TGTGCCAGTAGTATAGGCACAGGGGGCGGTGAAGCTTTCTTT. The whole variable domain, remainder taken from reference TRBV19 and TRBJ1-1, is DGGITQSPKYLFRKEGQNVTLSCEQNLNHDAMYWYRQDPGQGLRLIYYSQIVNDFQKGDIAEGYSVSREKKESFPLTVTSAQKNPTAFYLCASSIGTGGGEAFFGQGTRLTVV.

Many counts were recorded for this clonotype. The gene calls are TRBV12-3 or TRBV12-4 and TRBJ1-3, with D possibly TRBD1 on 5 matching bases. This CDR3 is built from 15 residues. Trimming took off 4 bases at V and 4 bases at J, with 14 bases between the two ends. CDR3: CASSSSTGLGNTIYF. CDR3 sequence (DNA): TGTGCCAGCAGTTCATCAACAGGACTAGGAAACACCATATATTTT.

This clonotype showed up just a few times. V usage is TRBV30 and J usage is TRBJ2-3, with a tentative D call TRBD2 (6 bases). V shed 1 base and J shed 1 base, with 9 bases lying between them. This CDR3 spans 14 amino acids. Germline CDR1 is GTSNPN and CDR2 is SVGIG (reference sequence). The CDR3 DNA reads as TGTGCCTGGAGTGGCAGGGAGGGCACAGATACGCAGTATTTT. It is translated as CAWSGREGTDTQYF.

The chain recombines TRBV19 with TRBJ2-3, with 12 bases identical to TRBD2. CDR1 and CDR2 (germline): LNHDA, SQIVND (reference sequence). This CDR3 is built from 15 residues. With V trimmed by 6 bases and J by 0 bases, 1 base remained unmatched. The CDR3 region has the DNA TGTGCCAGTAGCGGGACTAGCGGGAGCACAGATACGCAGTATTTT. This translates into CASSGTSGSTDTQYF.

This clonotype has a count of ten or more. The J gene is TRBJ2-2, the V gene TRBV28, with TRBD2 matching over 9 bases. Germline V lookup: CDR1 MDHEN, CDR2 SYDVKM. V trimming: 6 bases; J trimming: 7 bases; junction bases outside the gene matches: 9. The CDR3 spans 15 residues. Written as DNA, the CDR3 is TGTGCCAGCAGATGGTTTAGCGGGAGCTTCGGGGAGCTGTTTTTT. Its translation is CASRWFSGSFGELFF.